This T cell receptor (beta chain) came from a study of Ad26.COV2.S vaccination and SARS-CoV-2 variants. Study details: Donor was assigned to the Ad26.COV2.S arm of trial COV1001. Ad26.COV2.S, an intramuscular injection, was given once or twice 56 days apart.

The treatment here: 15 to 20 received Ad26.COV2.S at low or high dose, single or two shots; 5 received placebo; per-sample allocation not given. Collection of samples fell on day 63 after the first vaccine or placebo injection. V lost 6 bases and J 2 bases, leaving 10 bases between the germline ends. Germline V lookup: CDR1 SGHTA, CDR2 FQGTGA. The CDR3 is 13 amino acids. Note on this clone: Its antigen is as yet unknown.

Broader study findings: An underestimation of total T cell responses may have resulted from the TCR breadth and depth analyses.

Sequencing was performed with immunoSEQ multiplex PCR; in TCRdb, only in-frame clones are kept and a portion is missing. This table holds 290,000 or so clones, around 87% found once. The sequence came from a person between 18 and 65 years old who received the Ad26.COV2.S COVID-19 vaccine or a placebo. The sample consisted of peripheral blood, taken in a trial of Ad26.COV2.S vaccine versus placebo. The V and J genes are TRBV7-3 and TRBJ2-5; D remains unclear. The CDR3 here is CASRAGPQETQYF. The CDR3 DNA reads TGTGCCAGCAGGGCCGGGCCACAAGAGACCCAGTACTTC.